This TCR beta chain was identified during a study of blood T cell repertoires in COVID-19. Study information: Collection of acute and convalescent COVID-19 samples took place in the United States, Italy and Spain. Sources were T cells, B-cell-depleted T cells, or PBMCs; the material itself was cDNA or gDNA.

CDR3 length: 15 residues. Germline V gene sequence: CDR1 SGHNT, CDR2 YYREEE (reference sequence). V was clipped by 3 bases and J by 3 bases; unmatched bases: 6. Original methodology: By means of reference gene primer amplification, nucleated cell counts were estimated. Clones were read by immunoSEQ multiplex PCR, and TCRdb kept only the in-frame ones, dropping some. From that table come the V and J calls and clone size; the DNA was used to work out D and trimming. The top ten clones hold roughly 1.3% of a sample with under 250,000 clones, about four fifths of them seen once. Ages ranged from roughly 18 to 100 years, with residence in under 25 US areas.

The chain couples TRBV5-4 to TRBJ1-5; 7 bases map to TRBD1. Sequencing input: PBMCs or T cells enriched from blood (not recorded which). This TCR came from a woman in her forties with acute COVID-19. CDR3 coding DNA: TGTGCCAGCAGCTCTGAGGACAGGTTCAATCAGCCCCAGCATTTT. Its translation is CASSSEDRFNQPQHF.